One and the same sample provided the 9 T cell receptor beta chains below, sequenced in a study of cytomegalovirus exposure and HLA in healthy donors. Clones were read by immunoSEQ multiplex PCR, and TCRdb kept only the in-frame ones, dropping some. The sample lists approximately 140,000 clones; around four fifths were seen once. Material: PBMCs. The receptors stem from a woman in her thirties in good health and CMV-seronegative.

J is TRBJ2-7 and V is TRBV18, with D maybe TRBD1 (6 bases). The CDR3 is 13 residues long. The V gene's germline CDR1 is KGHSH and CDR2 LQKENI. With 7 bases removed from V and 5 bases from J, the gap between germline ends came to 15 bases. CDR3 amino acids: CASCTGIENEQYF. The CDR3 nucleotides read TGTGCCAGCTGTACAGGGATAGAGAACGAGCAGTACTTC.

This chain uses TRBV19 with TRBJ1-5; D is unresolved. The germline V gene has CDR1 LNHDA and CDR2 SQIVND (reference sequence). CDR3 length equals 15 residues. Trimming removed 8 bases from V and 0 bases from J, with 14 bases in between. The CDR3 DNA sequence: TGTGCCAGTCCTAACCAGAGGGATAGCAATCAGCCCCAGCATTTT. It specifies CASPNQRDSNQPQHF.

This clone was observed once. The rearrangement joins TRBV19 to TRBJ1-3; D not certain. Per germline, CDR1 LNHDA and CDR2 SQIVND (reference sequence). The CDR3 extends over 16 amino acids. V shed 2 bases and J shed 0 bases, with 11 bases lying between them. The CDR3 DNA reads as TGTGCCAGTAGTATAAATAAGCAAAACTCTGGAAACACCATATATTTT. It is translated as CASSINKQNSGNTIYF.

The chain joins TRBV15 to TRBJ2-5; TRBD2 matches 11 bases. V dropped 0 bases and J dropped 2; count of bases not matched to a gene: 2. Germline CDR1 and CDR2: LNHNV and YYDKDF (reference sequence). The CDR3 spans 16 residues. CDR3 residues: CATSRDSGGDQETQYF. The CDR3 nucleotides are TGTGCCACCAGCAGAGATAGCGGGGGGGATCAAGAGACCCAGTACTTC.

This sequence joins TRBV7-2 and TRBJ2-3; 7 nucleotides line up with TRBD1. CDR1 SGHTA and CDR2 FQGNSA come from the germline V gene. This CDR3 has 15 amino acids. The trim removed 5 bases at V and 0 bases at J, leaving 5 bases unmatched. The CDR3 spells CASSPDRASTDTQYF. CDR3 DNA: TGTGCCAGCAGCCCCGACAGGGCTAGCACAGATACGCAGTATTTT.

This chain connects TRBV7-9 to TRBJ1-4; TRBD1 aligns across 10 bases. The CDR3 totals 17 residues. In germline, CDR1 is SEHNR, CDR2 FQNEAQ (reference sequence). V dropped 5 bases and J dropped 7; count of bases not matched to a gene: 13. CDR3 residues: CASSRGNDRGRSEKLFF. DNA of the CDR3: TGTGCCAGCAGCCGAGGGAACGACAGGGGGCGCAGTGAAAAACTGTTTTTT.

The genes are TRBV6-5 and TRBJ1-1; 12 bases line up with TRBD1. After removal of 2 bases from V and 2 bases from J, the junction contained 0 bases not matched to a gene. The CDR3 is 15 amino acids. Germline V gene data show CDR1 as MNHEY and CDR2 as SVGAGI. The CDR3 reads CASSYGTGGNTEAFF. The CDR3 DNA reads TGTGCCAGCAGTTACGGGACAGGGGGCAACACTGAAGCTTTCTTT.

This clone was seen a handful of times. The rearrangement links TRBV6-5 to TRBJ1-2; 8 nucleotides match TRBD1. This CDR3 has 14 residues. Trimming removed 6 bases from V and 5 bases from J; junction bases left unmatched: 8. In germline, CDR1 is MNHEY, CDR2 SVGAGI. The CDR3 sequence: CASRGGQDTYGYTF. The CDR3 coding sequence is TGTGCCAGCAGAGGGGGACAGGACACTTATGGCTACACCTTC.

The chain couples TRBV7-6 to TRBJ1-1; D gene uncertain. The CDR3 has 15 residues. V gave up 0 bases and J gave up 5 bases, with 13 bases separating them. Germline CDR1 is SGHVS and CDR2 is FNYEAQ. CDR3 loop: CASSLAPGGETEAFF. The CDR3, as DNA: TGTGCCAGCAGCTTAGCGCCGGGCGGGGAAACTGAAGCTTTCTTT.